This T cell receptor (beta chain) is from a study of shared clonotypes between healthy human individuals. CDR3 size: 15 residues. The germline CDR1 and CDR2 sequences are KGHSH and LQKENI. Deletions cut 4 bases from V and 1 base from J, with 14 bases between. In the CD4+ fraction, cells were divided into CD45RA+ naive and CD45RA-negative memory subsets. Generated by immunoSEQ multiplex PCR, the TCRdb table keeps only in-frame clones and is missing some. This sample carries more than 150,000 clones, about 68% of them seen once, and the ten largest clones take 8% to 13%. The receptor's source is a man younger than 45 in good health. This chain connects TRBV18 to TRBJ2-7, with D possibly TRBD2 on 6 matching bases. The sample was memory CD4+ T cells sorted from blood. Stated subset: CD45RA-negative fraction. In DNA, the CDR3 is TGTGCCAGCTCACGCCCCGGGACTCAGTCCTACGAGCAGTACTTC. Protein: CASSRPGTQSYEQYF.